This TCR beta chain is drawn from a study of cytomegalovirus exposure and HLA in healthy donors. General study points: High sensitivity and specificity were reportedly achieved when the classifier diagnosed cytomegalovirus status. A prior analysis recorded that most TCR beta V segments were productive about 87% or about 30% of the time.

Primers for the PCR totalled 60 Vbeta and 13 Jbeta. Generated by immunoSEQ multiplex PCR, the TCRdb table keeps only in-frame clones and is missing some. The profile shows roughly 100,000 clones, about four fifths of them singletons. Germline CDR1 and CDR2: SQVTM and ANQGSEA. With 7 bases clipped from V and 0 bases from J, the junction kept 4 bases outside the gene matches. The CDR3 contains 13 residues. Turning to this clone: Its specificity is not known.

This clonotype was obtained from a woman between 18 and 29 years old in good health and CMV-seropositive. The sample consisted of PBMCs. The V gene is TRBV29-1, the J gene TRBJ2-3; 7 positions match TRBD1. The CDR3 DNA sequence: TGCAGCGGGGGGACAGCTAGCACAGATACGCAGTATTTT. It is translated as CSGGTASTDTQYF.